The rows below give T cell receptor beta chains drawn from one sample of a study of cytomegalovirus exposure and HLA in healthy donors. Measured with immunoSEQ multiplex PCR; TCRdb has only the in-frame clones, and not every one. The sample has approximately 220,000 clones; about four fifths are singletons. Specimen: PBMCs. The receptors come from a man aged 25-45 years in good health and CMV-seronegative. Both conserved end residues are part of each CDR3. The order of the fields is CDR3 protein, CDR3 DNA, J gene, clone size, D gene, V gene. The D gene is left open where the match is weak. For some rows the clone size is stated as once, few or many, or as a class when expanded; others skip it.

CDR3: CASKSDERNNEQFF
DNA: TGTGCCAGTAAAAGCGACGAGCGGAACAATGAGCAGTTCTTC
J: TRBJ2-1
size: .
D: .
V: TRBV19

CDR3: CASSVGQTEETQYF
DNA: TGTGCCAGCAGCGTAGGCCAAACGGAAGAGACCCAGTACTTC
J: TRBJ2-5
size: .
D: .
V: TRBV9

CDR3: CASSQGANNEKLFF
DNA: TGTGCCAGTTCTCAGGGGGCGAATAATGAAAAACTGTTTTTT
J: TRBJ1-4
size: .
D: TRBD1
V: TRBV19

CDR3: CASNPQGAKHEQYF
DNA: TGTGCCAGCAACCCGCAGGGGGCTAAACACGAGCAGTACTTC
J: TRBJ2-7
size: .
D: TRBD1
V: TRBV28

CDR3: CASSIFGGGTTEAFF
DNA: TGTGCCAGTAGTATTTTCGGGGGTGGAACAACTGAAGCTTTCTTT
J: TRBJ1-1
size: .
D: .
V: TRBV19

CDR3: CSARGPGPQHF
DNA: TGCAGTGCTAGGGGGCCAGGGCCCCAGCATTTT
J: TRBJ1-5
size: once
D: .
V: TRBV20-1

CDR3: CASSLGSSYEQYF
DNA: TGTGCCAGCAGTTTAGGTAGCTCCTACGAGCAGTACTTC
J: TRBJ2-7
size: few
D: .
V: TRBV28

CDR3: CASVGTGTDTQYF
DNA: TGTGCCAGCGTGGGGACAGGCACAGATACGCAGTATTTT
J: TRBJ2-3
size: .
D: TRBD1
V: TRBV9

CDR3: CASSPVGDRNSPLHF
DNA: TGTGCCAGCAGCCCCGTTGGGGACAGGAATTCACCCCTCCACTTT
J: TRBJ1-6
size: .
D: TRBD1
V: TRBV7-9

CDR3: CASSPGTVYEQYF
DNA: TGTGCCAGCAGCCCGGGGACAGTCTACGAGCAGTACTTC
J: TRBJ2-7
size: once
D: TRBD1
V: TRBV7-9

CDR3: CASSSYLQTINEQFF
DNA: TGTGCCAGCAGCTCATACTTACAGACTATCAATGAGCAGTTCTTC
J: TRBJ2-1
size: .
D: .
V: TRBV11-3

CDR3: CASSPKGNSPLHF
DNA: TGTGCCAGCTCACCGAAGGGGAATTCACCCCTCCACTTT
J: TRBJ1-6
size: .
D: .
V: TRBV18

CDR3: CASSPGGAGTEAFF
DNA: TGTGCCAGTAGTCCAGGGGGCGCGGGCACTGAAGCTTTCTTT
J: TRBJ1-1
size: .
D: TRBD1
V: TRBV19

CDR3: CASGLVVGTGDLSGANVLTF
DNA: TGTGCTAGTGGTTTGGTCGTCGGGACAGGGGACCTCTCTGGGGCCAACGTCCTGACTTTC
J: TRBJ2-6
size: .
D: TRBD1
V: TRBV12-5

CDR3: CASSYSTARTEAFF
DNA: TGTGCCAGCAGTTACTCGACCGCGAGGACTGAAGCTTTCTTT
J: TRBJ1-1
size: .
D: .
V: TRBV6-6

CDR3: CASSPTGLGINEQFF
DNA: TGTGCCAGCAGTCCTACGGGACTAGGGATCAATGAGCAGTTCTTC
J: TRBJ2-1
size: .
D: TRBD2
V: TRBV27

CDR3: CASSHGTVGGELFF
DNA: TGTGCCAGCAGCCACGGGACAGTCGGCGGGGAGCTGTTTTTT
J: TRBJ2-2
size: .
D: TRBD1
V: TRBV11-1

CDR3: CASSAGTGTYEQYF
DNA: TGTGCCAGCAGTGCCGGGACAGGGACCTACGAGCAGTACTTC
J: TRBJ2-7
size: .
D: TRBD1
V: TRBV6-5

CDR3: CASSRGPGEKLFF
DNA: TGTGCCAGCAGCCGAGGACCGGGGGAAAAACTGTTTTTT
J: TRBJ1-4
size: .
D: .
V: TRBV6-5

CDR3: CASSLDSPYEQYF
DNA: TGTGCCAGCAGCTTGGACAGCCCCTACGAGCAGTACTTC
J: TRBJ2-7
size: .
D: .
V: TRBV5-6

CDR3: CASSTDRMNTEAFF
DNA: TGTGCCAGCAGTACGGACAGGATGAACACTGAAGCTTTCTTT
J: TRBJ1-1
size: once
D: TRBD1
V: TRBV6-5

CDR3: CASSYRDRAWIEKLFF
DNA: TGTGCCAGCAGTTACCGGGACAGGGCCTGGATTGAAAAACTGTTTTTT
J: TRBJ1-4
size: few
D: TRBD1
V: TRBV6-6

CDR3: CASSVPGAGTSGGGSYNEQFF
DNA: TGTGCCAGCAGCGTGCCCGGTGCCGGGACTAGCGGGGGGGGATCATACAATGAGCAGTTCTTC
J: TRBJ2-1
size: .
D: TRBD2
V: TRBV7-6

CDR3: CASSMSRGRQGRRNQPQHF
DNA: TGTGCCAGTAGTATGTCCCGCGGACGACAGGGCCGGCGCAATCAGCCCCAGCATTTT
J: TRBJ1-5
size: .
D: TRBD1
V: TRBV19

CDR3: CASIFGTEAFF
DNA: TGTGCCAGCATTTTCGGCACTGAAGCTTTCTTT
J: TRBJ1-1
size: .
D: .
V: TRBV6-5

CDR3: CASSPSGAVTGELFF
DNA: TGTGCCAGCAGCCCCAGCGGGGCTGTCACCGGGGAGCTGTTTTTT
J: TRBJ2-2
size: .
D: TRBD2
V: TRBV9

CDR3: CASSRRQGAGYTF
DNA: TGTGCCAGTAGTAGGCGACAGGGGGCTGGCTACACCTTC
J: TRBJ1-2
size: .
D: TRBD1
V: TRBV19

CDR3: CASVGGGGEETQYF
DNA: TGTGCCAGCGTGGGGGGCGGGGGGGAAGAGACCCAGTACTTC
J: TRBJ2-5
size: .
D: TRBD2
V: TRBV6-5

CDR3: CASSQGLGTGGLTGELFF
DNA: TGTGCCAGCAGCCAAGGATTAGGGACAGGAGGTTTGACCGGGGAGCTGTTTTTT
J: TRBJ2-2
size: .
D: TRBD1
V: TRBV4-2

CDR3: CASSQGPGGYEQYF
DNA: TGCGCCAGCAGCCAAGGTCCCGGCGGCTACGAGCAGTACTTC
J: TRBJ2-7
size: .
D: .
V: TRBV4-1

CDR3: CASSQDSSYEQYF
DNA: TGCGCCAGCAGCCAAGACAGTTCCTACGAGCAGTACTTC
J: TRBJ2-7
size: .
D: .
V: TRBV4-1

CDR3: CASSLYRRVNTIYF
DNA: TGTGCCAGCAGTTTATATCGCAGGGTAAACACCATATATTTT
J: TRBJ1-3
size: .
D: .
V: TRBV28

CDR3: CASSQDGGGRNTIYF
DNA: TGCGCCAGCAGCCAAGATGGGGGGGGGAGGAACACCATATATTTT
J: TRBJ1-3
size: .
D: .
V: TRBV4-1

CDR3: CASSLGGTSGYEQYF
DNA: TGCGCCAGCAGCTTGGGCGGGACTAGCGGCTACGAGCAGTACTTC
J: TRBJ2-7
size: .
D: TRBD2
V: TRBV5-1

CDR3: CASSKTGENTGELFF
DNA: TGTGCCAGCAGCAAGACAGGGGAGAACACCGGGGAGCTGTTTTTT
J: TRBJ2-2
size: .
D: TRBD1
V: TRBV6-4

CDR3: CASWDRVSGNTIYF
DNA: TGTGCCAGTTGGGACAGGGTCTCTGGAAACACCATATATTTT
J: TRBJ1-3
size: .
D: TRBD1
V: TRBV19

CDR3: CASSLVGTVVTYGYTF
DNA: TGCGCCAGCAGCTTGGTCGGGACAGTGGTCACCTATGGCTACACCTTC
J: TRBJ1-2
size: .
D: TRBD1
V: TRBV5-1

CDR3: CASSLAGGGNYGYTF
DNA: TGCGCCAGCAGCTTAGCAGGGGGCGGGAACTATGGCTACACCTTC
J: TRBJ1-2
size: few
D: TRBD1
V: TRBV5-1

CDR3: CASSSVAGSTGELFF
DNA: TGTGCCAGCAGCTCAGTAGCGGGGTCGACCGGGGAGCTGTTTTTT
J: TRBJ2-2
size: .
D: TRBD2
V: TRBV7-2

CDR3: CASSYSPGSTEAFF
DNA: TGTGCCAGCAGTTACTCCCCGGGGAGCACTGAAGCTTTCTTT
J: TRBJ1-1
size: .
D: .
V: TRBV6-5

CDR3: CASSPFMGQQNEAFF
DNA: TGTGCCAGCAGCCCATTTATGGGACAGCAAAATGAAGCTTTCTTT
J: TRBJ1-1
size: .
D: TRBD1
V: TRBV27

CDR3: CASSPGQGFGDNSPLHF
DNA: TGTGCCAGCAGCCCGGGACAGGGGTTTGGTGATAATTCACCCCTCCACTTT
J: TRBJ1-6
size: .
D: TRBD1
V: TRBV11-2

CDR3: CASSDSRGPWETQYF
DNA: TGTGCCAGCAGTGACTCGCGGGGCCCATGGGAGACCCAGTACTTC
J: TRBJ2-5
size: .
D: .
V: TRBV6-4

CDR3: CASTVTRNTGELFF
DNA: TGTGCCAGTACCGTCACTCGGAACACCGGGGAGCTGTTTTTT
J: TRBJ2-2
size: .
D: .
V: TRBV19

CDR3: CASSLSTGGFNQPQHF
DNA: TGTGCCAGCAGCTTAAGTACAGGGGGATTTAATCAGCCCCAGCATTTT
J: TRBJ1-5
size: .
D: TRBD1
V: TRBV7-9

CDR3: CASSISGTANTEAFF
DNA: TGTGCCAGTAGTATATCCGGGACAGCTAACACTGAAGCTTTCTTT
J: TRBJ1-1
size: once
D: TRBD1
V: TRBV19